A selection of T cell receptor beta chains follows, all from one sample in a study of post-analysis software for immune sequencing data. TCRdb recomputed calls from the PCR reads with MiXCR, one row per CDR3 protein. This table has 600,000 to 750,000 distinct CDR3 sequences, 55% to 60% appearing once. The sequenced sample consisted of blood. The origin of the receptors is a girl aged 2-9 years with multiple sclerosis. CDR3s include the opening cysteine and the closing phenylalanine or tryptophan. D genes are given only for firm matches. Only some rows state a clone size, as once, few, many or a class for expanded clones.

-,once,TRBJ2-5,TRBV7-2,CASSLERQSWETQYF,TGTGCCAGCAGCTTAGAACGCCAGTCCTGGGAGACCCAGTACTTC
-,-,TRBJ1-2,TRBV6-5,CASATASIPGYTF,TGTGCCAGCGCGACGGCATCCATCCCTGGCTACACCTTC
-,few,TRBJ1-2,TRBV6-4,CASSDTPTAPDGYTF,TGTGCCAGCAGTGACACCCCGACAGCACCAGATGGCTACACCTTC
-,once,TRBJ1-2,TRBV27,CASRGGAQDGYTF,TGTGCCAGTCGGGGAGGGGCCCAGGATGGCTACACCTTC
TRBD1,-,TRBJ2-1,TRBV4-1,CASSQRGQGGYNEQFF,TGCGCCAGCAGCCAACGGGGACAGGGGGGTTACAATGAGCAGTTCTTC
TRBD2,-,TRBJ2-7,TRBV3-1,CASRTTTSDEQYF,TGTGCCAGCAGGACGACGACTAGCGACGAGCAGTACTTC
-,few,TRBJ1-4,TRBV20-1,CSARDTATANEKLFF,TGCAGTGCTAGAGATACGGCTACAGCTAATGAAAAACTGTTTTTT
-,few,TRBJ2-1,TRBV20-1,CSALDSLTYNEQFF,TGCAGTGCCCTGGACAGCCTTACCTACAATGAGCAGTTCTTC
-,-,TRBJ2-1,TRBV9,CASSVDHAYNEQFF,TGTGCCAGCAGCGTAGATCACGCGTACAATGAGCAGTTCTTC
-,-,TRBJ2-1,TRBV7-9,CASSFLTPFYNEQFF,TGTGCCAGCAGCTTCCTAACTCCCTTCTACAATGAGCAGTTCTTC
TRBD1,-,TRBJ2-3,TRBV6-5,CASSYRGIDTQYF,TGTGCCAGCAGCTACAGGGGGATAGATACGCAGTATTTT
TRBD2,-,TRBJ2-1,TRBV6-1,CASSEANRGLAGPGQFF,TGTGCCAGCAGTGAAGCAAATAGGGGACTAGCGGGACCCGGGCAGTTCTTC
-,few,TRBJ2-7,TRBV20-1,CSANSGTVYEQYF,TGCAGTGCTAATTCCGGGACGGTTTACGAGCAGTACTTC
-,-,TRBJ1-5,TRBV5-1,CASSLGGENQPQHF,TGCGCCAGCAGCTTGGGGGGGGAAAATCAGCCCCAGCATTTT
TRBD1,-,TRBJ1-1,TRBV4-3,CASSHRDRGTEAFF,TGCGCCAGCAGCCACCGGGACAGGGGGACTGAAGCTTTCTTT
TRBD1,-,TRBJ2-1,TRBV11-2,CASSPTGQGLGFNEQFF,TGTGCCAGCAGCCCGACTGGACAGGGATTGGGGTTCAATGAGCAGTTCTTC
TRBD1,few,TRBJ2-2,TRBV20-1,CSGTGDPNTGELFF,TGCAGTGGTACAGGGGACCCGAACACCGGGGAGCTGTTTTTT
-,few,TRBJ2-5,TRBV12-3/TRBV12-4,CASSLGAGARETQYF,TGTGCCAGCAGTTTGGGGGCAGGGGCGAGGGAGACCCAGTACTTC
-,-,TRBJ2-1,TRBV6-5,CASSYSAGVSSYNEQFF,TGTGCCAGCAGTTACTCGGCGGGTGTGAGCTCCTACAATGAGCAGTTCTTC
-,-,TRBJ1-2,TRBV6-6,CASNYSADFYGYTF,TGTGCCAGCAATTACTCGGCAGACTTCTATGGCTACACCTTC
-,few,TRBJ2-5,TRBV6-5,CASSYSGIGKETQYF,TGTGCCAGCAGTTACTCTGGAATCGGAAAAGAGACCCAGTACTTC
-,-,TRBJ1-4,TRBV12-3/TRBV12-4,CASEDREEKLFF,TGTGCCAGTGAGGATCGAGAGGAAAAACTGTTTTTT
-,-,TRBJ2-1,TRBV4-1,CASSHSGRSSYDEQFF,TGCGCCAGCAGCCATAGCGGTCGGAGCTCCTACGATGAGCAGTTCTTC
-,-,TRBJ2-1,TRBV20-1,CSAGERQGQVVNEQFF,TGCAGTGCGGGGGAGAGGCAGGGGCAGGTCGTCAATGAGCAGTTCTTC
-,-,TRBJ2-3,TRBV6-5,CASSNRDNSDTQYF,TGTGCCAGCAGTAACCGGGACAATTCAGATACGCAGTATTTT
-,-,TRBJ2-1,TRBV20-1,CSASGFRLSEQFF,TGCAGTGCTAGCGGGTTCCGGTTAAGTGAGCAGTTCTTC
TRBD2,few,TRBJ2-4,TRBV10-2,CASSAAAGGHGKNIQYF,TGCGCCAGCAGTGCTGCAGCGGGAGGCCATGGCAAAAACATTCAGTACTTC
TRBD2,few,TRBJ2-1,TRBV5-1,CASSLVTGLANNEQFF,TGCGCCAGCAGCTTGGTAACAGGACTAGCGAACAATGAGCAGTTCTTC
-,few,TRBJ2-6,TRBV7-3,CASSSGADVLTF,TGTGCCAGCAGCTCGGGGGCCGACGTCCTGACTTTC
TRBD1,-,TRBJ2-7,TRBV5-5,CASSSQLRGHEQYF,TGTGCCAGCAGCTCCCAACTCAGGGGGCACGAGCAGTACTTC
TRBD1,-,TRBJ2-7,TRBV12-3/TRBV12-4,CASSAAHKGQGRDEQYF,TGTGCCAGCAGTGCAGCCCATAAAGGACAGGGTAGGGACGAGCAGTACTTC
-,-,TRBJ1-2,TRBV12-3/TRBV12-4,CASSLGGSEGYTF,TGTGCCAGCAGTTTAGGGGGTTCGGAAGGCTACACCTTC
TRBD2,few,TRBJ2-1,TRBV29-1,CSVIRTSPHEQFF,TGCAGCGTGATCCGGACTAGCCCTCATGAGCAGTTCTTC
TRBD2,-,TRBJ2-1,TRBV9,CASSVLAGPLGNEQFF,TGTGCCAGCAGCGTACTAGCGGGGCCCCTTGGTAATGAGCAGTTCTTC
-,-,TRBJ1-1,TRBV5-1,CASSLLRESNTEAFF,TGCGCCAGCAGCTTGTTAAGGGAATCGAACACTGAAGCTTTCTTT
TRBD2,-,TRBJ2-7,TRBV7-6,CASSLPSMVAGVDYEQYF,TGTGCCAGCAGCTTACCATCAATGGTAGCGGGGGTAGACTACGAGCAGTACTTC
-,-,TRBJ2-3,TRBV12-3/TRBV12-4,CASTAGFTDTQYF,TGTGCCAGCACGGCGGGATTCACAGATACGCAGTATTTT
-,-,TRBJ2-5,TRBV20-1,CSAREGWETQYF,TGCAGTGCTAGAGAAGGATGGGAGACCCAGTACTTC
-,once,TRBJ2-4,TRBV7-7,CASRGSTGRTAKNIQYF,TGTGCTAGCAGGGGTTCGACAGGGAGGACCGCCAAAAACATTCAGTACTTC
-,-,TRBJ1-1,TRBV7-9,CASSLVLLGRAEAFF,TGTGCCAGCAGCTTAGTCCTCTTAGGACGGGCTGAAGCTTTCTTT
TRBD1,-,TRBJ1-2,TRBV4-2,CASSQQPGQGHGYTF,TGTGCCAGCAGCCAACAGCCGGGACAGGGACATGGCTACACCTTC
-,-,TRBJ1-1,TRBV6-5,CASSYQGSAEAFF,TGTGCCAGCAGTTACCAAGGATCTGCTGAAGCTTTCTTT
-,-,TRBJ2-3,TRBV9,CASSVGGHGADTQYF,TGTGCCAGCAGCGTCGGGGGACATGGAGCAGATACGCAGTATTTT
-,few,TRBJ1-4,TRBV29-1,CSFSGDHEKLFF,TGCAGCTTTTCCGGGGACCACGAAAAACTGTTTTTT
TRBD2,-,TRBJ2-1,TRBV27,CASKTSGWDEQFF,TGTGCCAGCAAGACTAGCGGGTGGGATGAGCAGTTCTTC
-,-,TRBJ2-1,TRBV20-1,CSAIPSGQAYNEQFF,TGCAGTGCTATTCCCAGCGGGCAGGCCTACAATGAGCAGTTCTTC
-,few,TRBJ2-5,TRBV29-1,CSADPGIGQETQYF,TGCAGCGCCGACCCAGGGATAGGCCAAGAGACCCAGTACTTC
-,few,TRBJ2-2,TRBV29-1,CSVGQGPTGELFF,TGCAGCGTTGGGCAGGGACCCACCGGGGAGCTGTTTTTT